This T cell receptor (beta chain) was identified in a study of sequential checkpoint blockade in melanoma. Noted treatment: randomized to nivolumab then ipilimumab (arm A) or the reverse (arm B). Patients had received no earlier DNA-damaging chemotherapy. The study, taken as a whole, reports: T-cell fraction and clonality followed PD-L1 and CD8+ counts, not mutational load.

As concerns this clone: As yet, its antigen is unknown.

Generated by immunoSEQ multiplex PCR, the TCRdb table keeps only in-frame clones and is missing some. Counted here are several thousand clones, about a quarter occurring once; the ten biggest clones make up 5.5% to 7.5%. The TCR originated in a human donor with melanoma. Specimen: tumor tissue (inferred from file names), collected from a patient given nivolumab and ipilimumab in sequence.

CDR3 nucleotides: TGTGCCAGCAGCTTGACCGGGACTACATATCTCTACGAGCAGTACTTC. Translation gives CASSLTGTTYLYEQYF. The chain employs TRBV11-3 and TRBJ2-7, with 7 bases matching TRBD2. Germline values: CDR1 SGHNT, CDR2 YENEEA. J lost 3 bases, V lost 3 bases, and 11 bases had no gene match. CDR3 length: 16 amino acids.